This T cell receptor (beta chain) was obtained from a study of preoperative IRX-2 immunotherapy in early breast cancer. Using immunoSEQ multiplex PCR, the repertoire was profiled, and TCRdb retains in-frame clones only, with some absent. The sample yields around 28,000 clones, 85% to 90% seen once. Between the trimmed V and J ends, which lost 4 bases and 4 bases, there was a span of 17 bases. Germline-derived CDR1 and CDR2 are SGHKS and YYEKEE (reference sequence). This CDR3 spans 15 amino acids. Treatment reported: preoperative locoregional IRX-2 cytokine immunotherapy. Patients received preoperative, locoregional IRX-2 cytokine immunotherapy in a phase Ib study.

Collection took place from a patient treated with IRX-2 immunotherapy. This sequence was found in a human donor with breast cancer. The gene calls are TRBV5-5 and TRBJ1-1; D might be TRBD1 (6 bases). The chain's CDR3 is CASSLTPTGSTEAFF. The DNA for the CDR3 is TGTGCCAGCAGCCTGACCCCGACAGGTAGCACTGAAGCTTTCTTT.